This T cell receptor beta chain is from a study of shared clonotypes between healthy human individuals. Study-level findings and limits: It was expected that sequencing depth would affect clonotype sharing among donors. Generally, naive subsets came out with larger estimated richness than memory subsets.

Remarks on this clone: Its antigen is as yet unknown.

Naive CD8 populations comprised CD45RO-negative cells positively selected for CCR7, excluding terminally differentiated effector memory CD45RA+ cells. Between the trimmed V and J ends, which lost 1 base and 9 bases, there was a span of 7 bases. This CDR3 spans 11 amino acids. The germline gives CDR1 SQVTM, CDR2 ANQGSEA. Only in-frame clones appear in the TCRdb table, and some are missing; sequencing was by immunoSEQ multiplex PCR. This table holds hundreds of thousands of clones, around 92% found once. The source material was naive CD8+ T cells sorted from blood. The rearrangement links TRBV29-1 to TRBJ2-1, with D unclear. This clonotype originated in a man in his thirties or forties in good health. CDR3 loop: CSVEVLSEQFF. CDR3 DNA: TGCAGCGTTGAAGTCTTGAGTGAGCAGTTCTTC.